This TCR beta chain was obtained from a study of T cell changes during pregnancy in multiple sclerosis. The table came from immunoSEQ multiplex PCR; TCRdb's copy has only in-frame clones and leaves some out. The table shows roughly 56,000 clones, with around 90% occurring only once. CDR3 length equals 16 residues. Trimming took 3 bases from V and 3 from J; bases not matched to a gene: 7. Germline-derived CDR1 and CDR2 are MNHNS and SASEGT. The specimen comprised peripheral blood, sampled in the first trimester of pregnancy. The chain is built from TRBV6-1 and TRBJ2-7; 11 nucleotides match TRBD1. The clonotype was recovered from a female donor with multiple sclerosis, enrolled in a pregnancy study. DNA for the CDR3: TGTGCCAGCAGTGAGGAAACCGGGACAGGGGGCTACGAGCAGTACTTC. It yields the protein CASSEETGTGGYEQYF.